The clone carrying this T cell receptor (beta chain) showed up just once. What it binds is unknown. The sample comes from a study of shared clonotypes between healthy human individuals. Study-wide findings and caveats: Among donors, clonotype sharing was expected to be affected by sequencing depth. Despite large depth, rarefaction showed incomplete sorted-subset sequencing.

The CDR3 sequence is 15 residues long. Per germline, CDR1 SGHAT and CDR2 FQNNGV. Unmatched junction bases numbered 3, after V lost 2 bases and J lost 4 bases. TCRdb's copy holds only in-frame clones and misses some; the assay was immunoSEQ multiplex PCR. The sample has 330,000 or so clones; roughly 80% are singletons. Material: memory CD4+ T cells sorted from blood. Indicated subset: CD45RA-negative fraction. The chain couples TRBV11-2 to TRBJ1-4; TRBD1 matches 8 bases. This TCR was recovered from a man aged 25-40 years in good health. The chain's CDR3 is CASSLPGQGNEKLFF. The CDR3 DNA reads TGTGCCAGCAGCTTACCCGGACAGGGTAATGAAAAACTGTTTTTT.